This T cell receptor (beta chain) is from a study of blood T cell repertoires in COVID-19. Generated by immunoSEQ multiplex PCR, the TCRdb table keeps only in-frame clones and is missing some. The repertoire consists of around 62,000 clones, with over 85% occurring once and the leading ten covering approximately 2.9%. The CDR3 runs to 14 residues. Germline V gene data show CDR1 as MNHEY and CDR2 as SVGEGT. After removal of 4 bases from V and 6 bases from J, the junction contained 4 bases not matched to a gene. The rearrangement joins TRBV6-2 or TRBV6-3 to TRBJ2-2; 8 bases are shared with TRBD1. Sequencing was performed on peripheral blood. The receptor was derived from a man aged 65-85 years with active COVID-19. As DNA, the CDR3 is TGTGCCAGCAGTTTCCTACAGGGGGCCGGGGAGCTGTTTTTT. This sequence encodes CASSFLQGAGELFF.